The source of this T cell receptor beta chain is a study of graft-versus-host responses after intestinal transplantation. For the study at large: Induction with anti-thymocyte globulin, then tacrolimus and steroids for around three years, was given to all recipients.

This clone came up once. Its antigen remains unknown. Generated by immunoSEQ multiplex PCR, the TCRdb table keeps only in-frame clones and is missing some. The sample contains 90,000 or so clones, roughly four fifths of which appear only once. The CDR3 length is 15 residues. J was trimmed by 9 bases and V by 5 bases; bases with no gene match: 8. Per germline, CDR1 SGHAT and CDR2 FQNNGV. Study-wide findings and caveats: With peak circulating GvH clone levels came an association with early post-transplant HvG declines.

Sample: unstimulated CD4+ T cells sorted from spleen or lymph node cells, taken before intestinal transplant. This TCR was sampled from a human donor who received an intestinal transplant. The chain links TRBV11-2 to TRBJ2-1; 12 nucleotides align to TRBD2. The CDR3 nucleotides read TGTGCCAGCAGCCAGACTAGCGGGAGCCGCGGTGAGCAGTTCTTC. Its protein product is CASSQTSGSRGEQFF.